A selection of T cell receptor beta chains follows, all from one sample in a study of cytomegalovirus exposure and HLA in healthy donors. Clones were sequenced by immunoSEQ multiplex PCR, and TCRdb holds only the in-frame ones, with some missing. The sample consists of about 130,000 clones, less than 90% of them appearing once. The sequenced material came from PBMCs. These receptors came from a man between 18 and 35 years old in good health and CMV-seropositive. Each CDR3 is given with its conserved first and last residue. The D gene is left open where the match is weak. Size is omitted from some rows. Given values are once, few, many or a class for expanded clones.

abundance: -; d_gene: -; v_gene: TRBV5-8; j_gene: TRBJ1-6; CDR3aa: CASSPGPLHF; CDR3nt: TGTGCCAGCAGCCCCGGACCCCTCCACTTT
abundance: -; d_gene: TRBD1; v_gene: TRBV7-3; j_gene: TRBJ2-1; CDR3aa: CASSPWDRNYNEQFF; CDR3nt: TGTGCCAGCAGCCCCTGGGACAGGAACTACAATGAGCAGTTCTTC
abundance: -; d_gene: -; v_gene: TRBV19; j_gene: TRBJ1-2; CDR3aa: CASSIGSLNYGYTF; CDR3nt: TGTGCCAGTAGTATAGGGAGCTTGAACTATGGCTACACCTTC
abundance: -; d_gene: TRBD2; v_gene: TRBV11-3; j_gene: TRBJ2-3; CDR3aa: CASSTGGGADTQYF; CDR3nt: TGTGCCAGCAGCACGGGCGGGGGGGCGGATACGCAGTATTTT
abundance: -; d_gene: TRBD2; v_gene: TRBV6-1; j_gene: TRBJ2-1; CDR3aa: CASRAGAGGYNEQFF; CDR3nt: TGTGCCAGCAGGGCAGGGGCGGGGGGGTATAATGAGCAGTTCTTC
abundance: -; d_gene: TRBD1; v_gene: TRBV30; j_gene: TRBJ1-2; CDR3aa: CAWEESGTGDGYTF; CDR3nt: TGTGCCTGGGAGGAATCCGGGACAGGGGATGGCTACACCTTC
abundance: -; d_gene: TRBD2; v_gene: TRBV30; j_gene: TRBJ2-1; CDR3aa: CAWSVKRGRSYNEQFF; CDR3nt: TGTGCCTGGAGTGTAAAGCGGGGGAGGTCCTACAATGAGCAGTTCTTC
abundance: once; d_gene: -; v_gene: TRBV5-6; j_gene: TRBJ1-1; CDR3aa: CASSPRGGARDGNTEAFF; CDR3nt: TGTGCCAGCAGCCCACGGGGAGGGGCCAGAGACGGGAACACTGAAGCTTTCTTT
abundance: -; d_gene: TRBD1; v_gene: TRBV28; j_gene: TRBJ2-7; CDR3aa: CASSLPGDRGLEQYF; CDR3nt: TGTGCCAGCAGTTTACCTGGGGACAGGGGATTGGAGCAGTACTTC
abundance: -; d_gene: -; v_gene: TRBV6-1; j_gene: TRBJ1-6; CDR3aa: CASSEATRRVNSPLHF; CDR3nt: TGTGCCAGCAGTGAAGCGACTCGAAGAGTCAATTCACCCCTCCACTTT
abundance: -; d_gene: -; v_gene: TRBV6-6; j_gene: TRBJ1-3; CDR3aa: CASVGRGENTIYF; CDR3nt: TGTGCCAGCGTCGGGAGAGGGGAAAACACCATATATTTT
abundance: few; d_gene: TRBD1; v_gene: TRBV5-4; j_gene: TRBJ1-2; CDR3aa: CASSLAGQNNYGYTF; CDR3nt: TGTGCCAGCAGCTTGGCGGGACAGAACAACTATGGCTACACCTTC
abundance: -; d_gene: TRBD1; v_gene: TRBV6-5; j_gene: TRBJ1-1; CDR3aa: CASSRGQGKAFF; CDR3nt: TGTGCCAGCAGCCGTGGACAGGGTAAAGCTTTCTTT
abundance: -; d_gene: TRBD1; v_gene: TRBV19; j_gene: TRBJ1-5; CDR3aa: CASSPSGGRQPQHF; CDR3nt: TGTGCCAGTAGTCCCTCAGGGGGACGGCAGCCCCAGCATTTT
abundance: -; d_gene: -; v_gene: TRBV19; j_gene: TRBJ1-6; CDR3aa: CASSPGTPSPLHF; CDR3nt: TGTGCCAGTAGCCCCGGGACACCTTCTCCCCTCCACTTT
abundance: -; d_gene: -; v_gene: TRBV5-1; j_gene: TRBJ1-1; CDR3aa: CASSIGYSRETEAFF; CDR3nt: TGCGCCAGCAGCATCGGGTATTCGAGGGAGACTGAAGCTTTCTTT
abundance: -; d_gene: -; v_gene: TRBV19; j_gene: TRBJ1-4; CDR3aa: CASSIRATNEKLFF; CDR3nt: TGTGCCAGTAGTATCCGGGCAACTAATGAAAAACTGTTTTTT
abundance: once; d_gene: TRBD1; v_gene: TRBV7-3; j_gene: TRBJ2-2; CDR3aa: CASSGEGTGDTGELFF; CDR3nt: TGTGCCAGCAGCGGGGAGGGGACAGGGGACACCGGGGAGCTGTTTTTT
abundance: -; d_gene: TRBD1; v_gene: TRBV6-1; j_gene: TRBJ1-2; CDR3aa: CASSSEQGVYGYTF; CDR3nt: TGTGCCAGCAGTTCAGAACAGGGGGTCTATGGCTACACCTTC
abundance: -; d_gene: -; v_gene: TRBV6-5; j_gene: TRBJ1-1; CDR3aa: CASSLYSFDTEAFF; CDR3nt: TGTGCCAGCAGCCTATACAGCTTTGACACTGAAGCTTTCTTT
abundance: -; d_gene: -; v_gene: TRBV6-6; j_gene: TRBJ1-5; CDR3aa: CASTGSDQPQHF; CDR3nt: TGTGCCAGCACAGGGTCTGATCAGCCCCAGCATTTT
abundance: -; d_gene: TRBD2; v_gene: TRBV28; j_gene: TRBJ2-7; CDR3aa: CASRGGGSYEQYF; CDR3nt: TGTGCCAGCAGGGGCGGGGGCTCCTACGAGCAGTACTTC
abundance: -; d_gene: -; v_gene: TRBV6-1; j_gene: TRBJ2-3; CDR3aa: CASSGDPGGTDTQYF; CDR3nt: TGTGCCAGCAGTGGAGATCCCGGGGGCACAGATACGCAGTATTTT
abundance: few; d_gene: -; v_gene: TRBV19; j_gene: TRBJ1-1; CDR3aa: CASSITGLFSEAFF; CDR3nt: TGTGCCAGTAGTATCACAGGGCTCTTCTCTGAAGCTTTCTTT
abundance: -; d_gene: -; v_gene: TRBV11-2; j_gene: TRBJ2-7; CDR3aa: CASSLARDYEQYF; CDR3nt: TGTGCCAGCAGCTTGGCCAGGGACTACGAGCAGTACTTC
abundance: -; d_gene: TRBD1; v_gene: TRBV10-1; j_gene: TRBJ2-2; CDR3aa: CASRDREIGELFF; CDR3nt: TGCGCCAGCAGGGACAGGGAAATCGGGGAGCTGTTTTTT
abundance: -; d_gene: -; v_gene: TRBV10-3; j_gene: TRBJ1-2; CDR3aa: CAPMAANYGYTF; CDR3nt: TGTGCCCCGATGGCGGCTAACTATGGCTACACCTTC
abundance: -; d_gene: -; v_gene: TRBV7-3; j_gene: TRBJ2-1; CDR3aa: CASSPDSLIGNEQFF; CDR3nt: TGTGCCAGCAGCCCGGACTCGTTGATTGGGAATGAGCAGTTCTTC
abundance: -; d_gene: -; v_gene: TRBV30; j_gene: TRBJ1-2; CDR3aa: CAWSGSDGYTF; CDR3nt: TGTGCCTGGAGCGGGTCTGATGGCTACACCTTC
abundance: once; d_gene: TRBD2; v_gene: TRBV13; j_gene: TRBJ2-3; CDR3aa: CASSLSGGEGWGTDTQYF; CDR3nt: TGTGCCAGCAGCTTAAGCGGGGGGGAAGGTTGGGGCACAGATACGCAGTATTTT
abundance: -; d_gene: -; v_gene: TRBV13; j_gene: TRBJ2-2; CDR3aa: CASSLVNGELFF; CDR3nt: TGTGCCAGCAGCTTAGTCAACGGGGAGCTGTTTTTT
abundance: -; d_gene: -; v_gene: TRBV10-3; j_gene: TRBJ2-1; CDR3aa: CAIRPREGSYNEQFF; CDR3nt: TGTGCCATCAGGCCCAGGGAAGGGTCCTACAATGAGCAGTTCTTC
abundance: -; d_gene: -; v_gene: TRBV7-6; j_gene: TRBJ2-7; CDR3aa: CASSYRDKAYEQYF; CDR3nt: TGTGCCAGCAGCTACCGGGACAAGGCCTACGAGCAGTACTTC
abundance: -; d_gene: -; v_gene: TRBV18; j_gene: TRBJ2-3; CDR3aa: CASSPPSGSEGDTQYF; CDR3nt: TGTGCCAGCTCACCACCAAGCGGGTCGGAGGGAGATACGCAGTATTTT
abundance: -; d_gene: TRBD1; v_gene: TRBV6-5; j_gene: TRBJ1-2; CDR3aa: CASRYQRTGGYTF; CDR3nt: TGTGCCAGCAGGTACCAGAGGACAGGCGGCTACACCTTC
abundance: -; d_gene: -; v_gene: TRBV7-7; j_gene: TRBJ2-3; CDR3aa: CASSLAQTSTDTQYF; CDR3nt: TGTGCCAGCAGCTTAGCGCAGACTAGCACAGATACGCAGTATTTT
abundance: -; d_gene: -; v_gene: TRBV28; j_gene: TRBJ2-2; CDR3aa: CASRPTNTGELFF; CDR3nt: TGTGCCAGCAGACCGACAAACACCGGGGAGCTGTTTTTT
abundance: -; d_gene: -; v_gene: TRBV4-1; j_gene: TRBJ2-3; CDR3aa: CASSQALTDTQYF; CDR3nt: TGCGCCAGCAGCCAAGCTCTCACAGATACGCAGTATTTT
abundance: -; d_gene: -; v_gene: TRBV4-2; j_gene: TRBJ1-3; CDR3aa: CASSQDRDSSFSGNTIYF; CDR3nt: TGTGCCAGCAGCCAAGATCGAGACTCTTCATTCTCTGGAAACACCATATATTTT
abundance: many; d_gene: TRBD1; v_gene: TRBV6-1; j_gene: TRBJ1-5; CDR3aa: CASSTGEVQPQHF; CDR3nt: TGTGCCAGCAGCACAGGGGAGGTTCAGCCCCAGCATTTT
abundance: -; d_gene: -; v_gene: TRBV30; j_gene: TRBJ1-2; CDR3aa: CASPDKGGYGYTF; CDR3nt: TGTGCCTCTCCGGACAAGGGAGGCTATGGCTACACCTTC
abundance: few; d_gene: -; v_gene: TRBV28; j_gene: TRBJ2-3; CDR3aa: CASSFSDRNTDTQYF; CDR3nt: TGTGCCAGCAGTTTTTCGGACAGAAACACAGATACGCAGTATTTT
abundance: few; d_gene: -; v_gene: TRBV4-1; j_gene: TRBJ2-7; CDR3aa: CASSQNRGRVWEQYF; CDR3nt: TGCGCCAGCAGCCAAAACCGGGGAAGGGTCTGGGAGCAGTACTTC
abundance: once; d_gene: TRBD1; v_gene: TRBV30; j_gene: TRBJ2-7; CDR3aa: CAWSVHGTAYEQYF; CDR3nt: TGTGCCTGGAGTGTACACGGGACAGCCTACGAGCAGTACTTC
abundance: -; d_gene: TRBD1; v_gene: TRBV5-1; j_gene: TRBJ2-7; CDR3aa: CASSLVGTGVYEQYF; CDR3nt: TGCGCCAGCAGCTTGGTCGGGACAGGGGTCTACGAGCAGTACTTC
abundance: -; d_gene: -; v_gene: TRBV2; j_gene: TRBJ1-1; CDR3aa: CATGLGPAEAFF; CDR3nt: TGTGCCACAGGACTCGGCCCGGCTGAAGCTTTCTTT
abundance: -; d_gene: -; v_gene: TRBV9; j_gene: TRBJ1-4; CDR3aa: CASSVGRGTNEKLFF; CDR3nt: TGTGCCAGCAGCGTAGGACGGGGGACTAATGAAAAACTGTTTTTT
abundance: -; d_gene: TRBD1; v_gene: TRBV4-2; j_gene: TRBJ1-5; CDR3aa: CASSQEGDRVNQPQHF; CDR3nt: TGTGCCAGCAGCCAAGAAGGGGACAGGGTGAATCAGCCCCAGCATTTT
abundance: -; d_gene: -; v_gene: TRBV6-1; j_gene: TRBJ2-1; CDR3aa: CASTGDPYNEQFF; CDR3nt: TGTGCCAGCACGGGGGACCCCTACAATGAGCAGTTCTTC
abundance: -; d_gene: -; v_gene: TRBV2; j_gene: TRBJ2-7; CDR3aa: CASSQGSSYEQYF; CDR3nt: TGTGCCAGCAGTCAGGGCAGCTCCTACGAGCAGTACTTC
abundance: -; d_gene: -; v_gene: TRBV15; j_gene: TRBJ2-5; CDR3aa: CATKQNGETQYF; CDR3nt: TGTGCCACAAAGCAGAACGGGGAGACCCAGTACTTC